This passage covers 28 T cell receptor beta chains from one sample sequenced in a study of blood T cell repertoires in COVID-19. Sequencing was performed with immunoSEQ multiplex PCR; in TCRdb, only in-frame clones are kept and a portion is missing. Of roughly 320,000 clones in the sample, more than 80% were seen once. The sample taken for sequencing was peripheral blood. The source is a woman aged 45-59 years with COVID-19, enrolled during active disease.

The rearrangement uses TRBV25-1 and TRBJ1-1, with a possible D match to TRBD1 (5 bases). This CDR3 spans 14 amino acids. Germline V gene lookup returns CDR1 MGHDK and CDR2 SYGVNS. V gave up 2 bases and J gave up 2 bases, with 9 bases separating them. CDR3 sequence (DNA): TGTGCCAGCAGTGAACAGGACATAAACACTGAAGCTTTCTTT. Translation gives CASSEQDINTEAFF.

This chain joins TRBV18 and TRBJ2-2, with 9 bases matching TRBD1. The CDR3 covers 16 residues. Germline trimming cut 5 bases from V and 1 base from J; bases unmatched to any gene: 5. The germline gives CDR1 KGHSH, CDR2 LQKENI. CDR3 region: CASSEGQGVNTGELFF. The DNA of the CDR3 is TGTGCCAGCTCAGAGGGACAGGGTGTGAACACCGGGGAGCTGTTTTTT.

This clone was detected only once. The chain uses TRBV27 and TRBJ1-5, with D unclear. The CDR3 runs to 14 residues. V lost 4 bases, J lost 4 bases, and 11 bases lay in between. The V gene's germline CDR1 is MNHEY and CDR2 SMNVEV (reference sequence). The CDR3 coding sequence is TGTGCCAGCAGTTCCCCGAGCGGGAATCAGCCCCAGCATTTT. Translating it yields CASSSPSGNQPQHF.

About this clone: This sample includes further DNA sequences coding for the same CDR3. This chain joins TRBV7-9 and TRBJ1-2; 7 nucleotides line up with TRBD1. The ends lost 4 bases at V and 6 bases at J; junction bases unmatched: 5. The CDR3 extends over 13 amino acids. Per the germline V gene, CDR1 is SEHNR and CDR2 is FQNEAQ (reference sequence). CDR3 in DNA: TGTGCCAGCAGCTACGGGACAGCAAATGGCTACACCTTC. Protein product: CASSYGTANGYTF.

V usage is TRBV7-2 and J usage is TRBJ2-1; D is undetermined. The CDR3 loop spans 15 amino acids. Trimming took off 1 base at V and 0 bases at J, with 7 bases between the two ends. Germline V gives CDR1 SGHTA, CDR2 FQGNSA. CDR3 in amino acids: CASSLGPSSYNEQFF. In DNA form, the CDR3 reads TGTGCCAGCAGCTTAGGGCCTAGCTCCTACAATGAGCAGTTCTTC.

This rearrangement joins TRBV18 to TRBJ2-1, with 15 bases lining up with TRBD2. The CDR3 is 17 residues long. The ends lost 4 bases at V and 7 bases at J; junction bases unmatched: 8. Germline V gene lookup returns CDR1 KGHSH and CDR2 LQKENI. CDR3 nucleotides: TGTGCCAGCTCACTAGGACTAGCGGGGGGGCGAAAGAATGAGCAGTTCTTC. Amino acids: CASSLGLAGGRKNEQFF.

This clone is a singleton in its sample. This rearrangement joins TRBV7-2 to TRBJ2-3; 10 bases line up with TRBD2. Germline trimming cut 2 bases from V and 5 bases from J; bases unmatched to any gene: 7. CDR3 length: 16 residues. CDR1 SGHTA and CDR2 FQGNSA come from the germline V gene. The CDR3 reads CASSLRPSGSVDTQYF. In DNA form, the CDR3 reads TGTGCCAGCAGCTTAAGGCCTAGCGGGAGTGTAGATACGCAGTATTTT.

The CDR3 sequence: CASSLQTGGYEQYF. CDR3 DNA: TGTGCCAGCAGCTTACAGACAGGGGGCTACGAGCAGTACTTC. V and J are TRBV7-2 and TRBJ2-7, with TRBD1 identical over 9 bases. The CDR3 loop spans 14 amino acids. Germline lookup yields CDR1 SGHTA and CDR2 FQGNSA. The V and J ends lost 2 bases and 3 bases, in that order; junction bases with no gene match: 2.

This chain connects TRBV24-1 to TRBJ1-2, with TRBD1 matching 9 bases. V lost 2 bases and J lost 2; bases outside the gene matches: 5. CDR3 length: 16 residues. The germline V gene encodes CDR1 KGHDR and CDR2 SFDVKD. CDR3 DNA: TGTGCCACCAGTGATTCACCAGGGACAGGGAACTATGGCTACACCTTC. Translating it yields CATSDSPGTGNYGYTF.

The V call is TRBV6-5, the J call TRBJ2-7; perhaps TRBD2 as D (5 bases). Germline V gene sequence: CDR1 MNHEY, CDR2 SVGAGI. V was pared by 0 bases and J by 2 bases, with 11 bases between. There are 15 residues in the CDR3. The CDR3 sequence: CASSYSLADPYEQYF. The CDR3 coding sequence is TGTGCCAGCAGTTACTCGCTAGCAGATCCCTACGAGCAGTACTTC.

The rearrangement joins TRBV19 to TRBJ2-5; 7 positions agree with TRBD1. CDR1 and CDR2 from the germline V gene are LNHDA and SQIVND (reference sequence). The CDR3 consists of 14 residues. J lost 8 bases, V lost 3 bases, and 9 bases had no gene match. CDR3 DNA: TGTGCCAGTAGTATTTTGGGACAGCCGGTAACCCAGTACTTC. Amino acids: CASSILGQPVTQYF.

The chain recombines TRBV3-1 (or the pseudogene TRBV3-2) with TRBJ1-3; D perhaps matches TRBD1 (5 bases). The germline CDR1 and CDR2 sequences are LGHDT and YNNKEL (reference sequence). The CDR3 is 15 amino acids. The V and J ends lost 1 base and 3 bases respectively, with 10 bases between them. DNA of the CDR3: TGTGCCAGCAGCCAAGCCCCGACAGTTGGAAACACCATATATTTT. Amino acids: CASSQAPTVGNTIYF.

The chain combines TRBV15 with TRBJ2-1; 10 nucleotides align to TRBD2. The V gene's germline CDR1 is LNHNV and CDR2 YYDKDF (reference sequence). Losses at the gene ends were 4 bases for V and 0 bases for J; bases not matched to a gene: 3. This CDR3 is 16 amino acids long. The CDR3 here is CATSTLAGGSYNEQFF. The CDR3 nucleotides are TGTGCCACCAGCACATTAGCGGGAGGCTCCTACAATGAGCAGTTCTTC.

The rearrangement links TRBV11-1 to TRBJ2-7; D uncertain. Germline loops: CDR1 SGHAT, CDR2 FQDESV (reference sequence). With 5 bases removed from V and 11 bases from J, the gap between germline ends came to 19 bases. The CDR3 is made up of 13 amino acids. Here the CDR3 reads CASSPSWVTAKYF. The CDR3 DNA sequence: TGTGCCAGCAGCCCTAGTTGGGTTACGGCCAAGTACTTC. Variable domain in full (rest from reference TRBV11-1 and TRBJ2-7): EAEVAQSPRYKITEKSQAVAFWCDPISGHATLYWYRQILGQGPELLVQFQDESVVDDSQLPKDRFSAERLKGVDSTLKIQPAELGDSAMYLCASSPSWVTAKYFGPGTRLTVT.

The CDR3 DNA reads TGCGCCAGCAGCCGCGGGAGGGCCCAGAGCCCCCTCTACAATGAGCAGTTCTTC. Protein product: CASSRGRAQSPLYNEQFF. The V and J genes are TRBV4-3 and TRBJ2-1, with 9 nucleotides matching TRBD2. Unmatched junction bases numbered 13, after V lost 4 bases and J lost 3 bases. This CDR3 has 18 amino acids. Per the germline V gene, CDR1 is LGHNA and CDR2 is YSLEER.

The V call is TRBV7-9, the J call TRBJ2-7; 7 bases are a match to TRBD1. Germline assignment: CDR1 SEHNR and CDR2 FQNEAQ (reference sequence). V trimming: 5 bases; J trimming: 2 bases; junction bases outside the gene matches: 12. The CDR3 spans 16 residues. CDR3 amino acids: CASSPSRQGAPYEQYF. The CDR3 DNA is TGTGCCAGCAGCCCCTCGCGACAGGGAGCCCCCTACGAGCAGTACTTC.

The chain employs TRBV30 and TRBJ2-1; no clear D gene. The CDR3 runs to 12 residues. Per the germline V gene, CDR1 is GTSNPN and CDR2 is SVGIG (reference sequence). The V gene lost 2 bases and the J gene lost 13 bases, with 15 bases spanning the gap. CDR3 residues: CAWSRAEPLQFF. The DNA for the CDR3 is TGTGCCTGGAGTCGCGCCGAGCCCCTTCAGTTCTTC.

Here the CDR3 DNA reads TGTGCCAGCAGCTTCGGGTCGAGGGATCAGCCCCAGCATTTT. It yields the protein CASSFGSRDQPQHF. This chain uses TRBV7-2 with TRBJ1-5; D ambiguous. Germline values: CDR1 SGHTA, CDR2 FQGNSA. V was clipped by 3 bases and J by 5 bases, with 11 bases between them. The CDR3 covers 14 residues.

The rearrangement joins TRBV7-8 to TRBJ2-1; no firm D call. V lost 4 bases and J 2 bases, leaving 3 bases between the germline ends. CDR3 size: 12 residues. Per germline, CDR1 SGHVS and CDR2 FQNEAQ. The DNA of the CDR3 is TGTGCCAGCAGCTCAGCCTACAATGAGCAGTTCTTC. Translated, it gives CASSSAYNEQFF.

This clone was counted a few times. This chain uses TRBV21-1 with TRBJ2-3; the D call in the table, TRBD2, was not verified against the DNA. TRBV21-1 is a pseudogene. This CDR3 is built from 19 residues. The CDR3 nucleotides are TGTGCCAGCCGGAGGCTAGCCGGGCGTGCACACCCTAGCACAGATACGCAGTATTTT. Translation: CASRRLAGRAHPSTDTQYF.

The rearrangement joins TRBV30 to TRBJ2-2; D is possibly TRBD1 (5 bases). The length of the CDR3 is 13 residues. Trimming removed 3 bases at V and 6 bases at J, with 11 bases between. Germline CDR1 reads GTSNPN; CDR2 reads SVGIG (reference sequence). The CDR3 sequence is CAWSAQGSGELFF. The CDR3 nucleotides are TGTGCCTGGAGCGCGCAGGGCTCCGGGGAGCTGTTTTTT.

The V gene is TRBV30, the J gene TRBJ1-5, with D hard to call. CDR3 size: 12 residues. Germline V lookup: CDR1 GTSNPN, CDR2 SVGIG (reference sequence). Trimming stripped 2 bases from V and 5 bases from J, with 7 bases between. In nucleotides, the CDR3 is TGTGCCTGGAGTAATTCGGATCAGCCCCAGCATTTT. It yields the protein CAWSNSDQPQHF. Filled out from reference TRBV30 and TRBJ1-5, the complete variable domain reads SQTIHQWPATLVQPVGSPLSLECTVEGTSNPNLYWYRQAAGRGLQLLFYSVGIGQISSEVPQNLSASRPQDRQFILSSKKLLLSDSGFYLCAWSNSDQPQHFGDGTRLSIL.

The chain carries TRBV11-2 and TRBJ2-1; 12 bases line up with TRBD2. Per germline, CDR1 SGHAT and CDR2 FQNNGV. This CDR3 is built from 16 residues. Trimming took 8 bases from V and 9 from J; bases not matched to a gene: 14. The DNA for the CDR3 is TGTGCCAGCCTACTTTCAACTAGCGGGAGGAGGGGTGAGCAGTTCTTC. Protein: CASLLSTSGRRGEQFF. The whole variable domain, remainder taken from reference TRBV11-2 and TRBJ2-1, is EAGVAQSPRYKIIEKRQSVAFWCNPISGHATLYWYQQILGQGPKLLIQFQNNGVVDDSQLPKDRFSAERLKGVDSTLKIQPAKLEDSAVYLCASLLSTSGRRGEQFFGPGTRLTVL.

The chain links TRBV24-1 to TRBJ2-3; 9 positions match TRBD2. V trimming: 4 bases; J trimming: 1 base; junction bases outside the gene matches: 11. CDR1 and CDR2 (germline): KGHDR, SFDVKD. CDR3 length equals 18 residues. CDR3 sequence (DNA): TGTGCCACCAGTGAGTTAGGTAGCGGGAGTGGTGGCACAGATACGCAGTATTTT. Translated: CATSELGSGSGGTDTQYF.

The chain employs TRBV9 and TRBJ2-7, with D perhaps TRBD1 (5 bases). The CDR3 consists of 18 residues. Trimming took 2 bases from V and 2 from J, leaving 23 bases between them. Germline CDR1 is SGDLS and CDR2 is YYNGEE. The CDR3 loop is CASSVGSFGSGKTYEQYF. Written as DNA, the CDR3 is TGTGCCAGCAGCGTCGGCTCTTTCGGTTCAGGGAAAACCTACGAGCAGTACTTC.

This sequence joins TRBV27 and TRBJ2-1; tentative D call: TRBD2 (5 bases). There are 16 residues in the CDR3. Germline V gene sequence: CDR1 MNHEY, CDR2 SMNVEV (reference sequence). Trimming removed 5 bases from V and 3 bases from J, with 17 bases in between. CDR3 loop: CASSLPGPEGYNEQFF. The CDR3 nucleotides read TGTGCCAGCAGTCTCCCGGGTCCCGAGGGCTACAATGAGCAGTTCTTC.

V and J are TRBV11-2 and TRBJ1-1; D not resolved. Trimming pared 6 bases from V and 6 bases from J, leaving 14 bases between. Germline V lookup: CDR1 SGHAT, CDR2 FQNNGV. CDR3 size: 13 residues. The CDR3 DNA follows: TGTGCCAGCAGTTCAATTAGTAGATCTGAAGCTTTCTTT. Protein: CASSSISRSEAFF.

This clone is a singleton in its sample. The rearrangement joins TRBV30 to TRBJ2-7, with D hard to call. CDR3 length: 13 residues. CDR1 is GTSNPN and CDR2 is SVGIG in the germline V gene (reference sequence). Between the trimmed V and J ends, which lost 5 bases and 6 bases, there was a span of 17 bases. This CDR3 reads CAWAEVSLSEQYF. Written as DNA, the CDR3 is TGTGCCTGGGCTGAGGTCTCCCTCTCCGAGCAGTACTTC.